The T cell receptor (beta chain) described here comes from a study of blood T cell repertoires in COVID-19. V lost 4 bases and J lost 0, with 10 bases in between. The germline V gene encodes CDR1 MDHEN and CDR2 SYDVKM. The CDR3 spans 16 residues. Libraries were prepared by immunoSEQ multiplex PCR; TCRdb keeps only in-frame clonotypes and omits some of them. The repertoire holds over 95,000 clones, roughly 76% seen once, with 10% in the top ten. V usage is TRBV28 and J usage is TRBJ2-6; no definite D call. The sample consisted of peripheral blood. This sequence was found in a human donor in a cohort sampled during active COVID-19. The CDR3 sequence is CASSSQVSSGANVLTF. DNA for the CDR3: TGTGCCAGCAGTTCCCAGGTTTCCTCTGGGGCCAACGTCCTGACTTTC.